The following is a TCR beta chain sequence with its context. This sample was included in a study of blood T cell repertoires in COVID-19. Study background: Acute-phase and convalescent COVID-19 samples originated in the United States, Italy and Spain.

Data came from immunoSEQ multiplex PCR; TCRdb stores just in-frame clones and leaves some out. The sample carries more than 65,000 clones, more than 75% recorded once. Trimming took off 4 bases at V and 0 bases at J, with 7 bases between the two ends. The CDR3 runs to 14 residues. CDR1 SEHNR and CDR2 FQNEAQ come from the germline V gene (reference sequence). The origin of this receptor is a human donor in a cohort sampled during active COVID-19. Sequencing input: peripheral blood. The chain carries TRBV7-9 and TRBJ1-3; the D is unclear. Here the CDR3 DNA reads TGTGCCAGCAGCTCAGGTGACTCTGGAAACACCATATATTTT. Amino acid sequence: CASSSGDSGNTIYF.